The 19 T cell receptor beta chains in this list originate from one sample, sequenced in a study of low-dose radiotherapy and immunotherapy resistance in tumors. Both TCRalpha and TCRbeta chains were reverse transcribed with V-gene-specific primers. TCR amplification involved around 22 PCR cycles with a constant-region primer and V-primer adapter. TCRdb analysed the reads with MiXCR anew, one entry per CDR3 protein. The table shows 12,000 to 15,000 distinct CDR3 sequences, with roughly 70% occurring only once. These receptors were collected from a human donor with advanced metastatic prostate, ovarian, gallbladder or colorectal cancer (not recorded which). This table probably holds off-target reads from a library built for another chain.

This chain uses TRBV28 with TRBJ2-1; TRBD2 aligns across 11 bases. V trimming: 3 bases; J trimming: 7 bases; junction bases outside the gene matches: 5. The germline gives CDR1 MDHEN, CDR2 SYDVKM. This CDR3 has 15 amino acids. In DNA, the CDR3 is TGTGCCAGCAGTTTTCGACTAGCGGGGCGAAATGAGCAGTTCTTC. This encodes CASSFRLAGRNEQFF.

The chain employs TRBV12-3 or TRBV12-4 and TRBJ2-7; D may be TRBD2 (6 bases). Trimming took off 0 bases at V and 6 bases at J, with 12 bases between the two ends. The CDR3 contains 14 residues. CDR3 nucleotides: TGTGCCAGCAGTTTAGCGATACCCGGGAGCGAGCAGTACTTC. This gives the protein CASSLAIPGSEQYF.

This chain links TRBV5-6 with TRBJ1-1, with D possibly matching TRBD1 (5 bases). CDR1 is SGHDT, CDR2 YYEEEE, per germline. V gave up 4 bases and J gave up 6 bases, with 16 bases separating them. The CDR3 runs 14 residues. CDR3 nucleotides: TGTGCCAGCAGCGAGCAGGGAGGTAGGGCTGAAGCTTTCTTT. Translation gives CASSEQGGRAEAFF. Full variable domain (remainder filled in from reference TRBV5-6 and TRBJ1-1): DAGVTQSPTHLIKTRGQQVTLRCSPKSGHDTVSWYQQALGQGPQFIFQYYEEEERQRGNFPDRFSGHQFPNYSSELNVNALLLGDSALYLCASSEQGGRAEAFFGQGTRLTVV.

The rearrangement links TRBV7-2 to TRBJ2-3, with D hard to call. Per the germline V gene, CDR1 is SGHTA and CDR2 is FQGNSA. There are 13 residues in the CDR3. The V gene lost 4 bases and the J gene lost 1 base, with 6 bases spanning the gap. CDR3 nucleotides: TGTGCCAGCAGCTACTCCGGCACAGATACGCAGTATTTT. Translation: CASSYSGTDTQYF.

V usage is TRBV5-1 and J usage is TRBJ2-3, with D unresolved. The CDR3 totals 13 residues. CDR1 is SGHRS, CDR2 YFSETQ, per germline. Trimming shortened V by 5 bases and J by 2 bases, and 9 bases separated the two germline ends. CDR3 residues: CASRPTTTDTQYF. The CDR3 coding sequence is TGCGCCAGCAGGCCGACGACCACAGATACGCAGTATTTT.

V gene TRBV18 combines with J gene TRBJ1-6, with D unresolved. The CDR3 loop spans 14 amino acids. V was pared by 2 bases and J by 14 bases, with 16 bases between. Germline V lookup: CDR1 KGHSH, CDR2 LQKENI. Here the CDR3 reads CASSPTTETRALHF. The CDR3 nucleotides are TGTGCCAGCTCACCAACGACGGAGACTCGGGCCCTCCACTTT.

In DNA, the CDR3 is TGTGCCAGCAGCCAAGGGGCCTATGGCTACACCTTC. Amino acid sequence: CASSQGAYGYTF. The chain carries TRBV3-1 and TRBJ1-2; D is ambiguous. This CDR3 contains 12 residues. The germline CDR1 and CDR2 sequences are LGHDT and YNNKEL (reference sequence). V lost 1 base and J lost 4, with 4 bases in between.

CDR3 in amino acids: CASSPPGGAGPNTGELFF. The CDR3 DNA is TGTGCCAGCAGCCCCCCAGGAGGGGCAGGCCCAAACACCGGGGAGCTGTTTTTT. V is TRBV7-2 and J is TRBJ2-2; D is perhaps TRBD2 (6 bases). The CDR3 runs 18 residues. Germline V gene sequence: CDR1 SGHTA, CDR2 FQGNSA. V shed 5 bases and J shed 2 bases, with 21 bases lying between them.

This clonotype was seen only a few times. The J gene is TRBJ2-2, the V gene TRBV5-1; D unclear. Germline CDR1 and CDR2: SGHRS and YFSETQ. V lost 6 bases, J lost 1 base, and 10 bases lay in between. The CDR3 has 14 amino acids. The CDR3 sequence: CASMLPGNTGELFF. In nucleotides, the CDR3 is TGCGCCAGCATGCTTCCCGGGAACACCGGGGAGCTGTTTTTT.

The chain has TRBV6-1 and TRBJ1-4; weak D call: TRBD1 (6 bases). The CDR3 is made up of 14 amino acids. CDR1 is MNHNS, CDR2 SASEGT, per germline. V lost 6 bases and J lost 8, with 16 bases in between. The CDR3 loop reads CASRQDRNQEKLFF. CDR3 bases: TGTGCCAGCAGGCAAGACAGGAACCAAGAAAAACTGTTTTTT.

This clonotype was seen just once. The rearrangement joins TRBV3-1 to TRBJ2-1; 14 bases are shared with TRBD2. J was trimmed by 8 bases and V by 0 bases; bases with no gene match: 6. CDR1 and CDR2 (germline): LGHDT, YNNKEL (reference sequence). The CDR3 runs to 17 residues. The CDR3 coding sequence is TGTGCCAGCAGCCAAGATCGCGGGACTAGCGGGGGCCATGAGCAGTTCTTC. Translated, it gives CASSQDRGTSGGHEQFF.

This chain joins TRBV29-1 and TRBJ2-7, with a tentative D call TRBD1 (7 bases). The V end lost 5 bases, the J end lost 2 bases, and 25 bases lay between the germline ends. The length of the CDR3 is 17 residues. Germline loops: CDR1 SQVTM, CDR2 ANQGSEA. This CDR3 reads CSVSLGLTGRRTYEQYF. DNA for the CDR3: TGCAGCGTTTCACTAGGTCTGACAGGGAGGAGGACCTACGAGCAGTACTTC.

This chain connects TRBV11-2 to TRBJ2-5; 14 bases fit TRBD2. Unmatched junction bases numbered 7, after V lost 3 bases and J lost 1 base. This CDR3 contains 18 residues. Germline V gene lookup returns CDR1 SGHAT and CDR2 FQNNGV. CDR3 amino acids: CASSFPGLAGGPQETQYF. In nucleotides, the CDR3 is TGTGCCAGCAGCTTCCCTGGACTAGCGGGGGGCCCCCAAGAGACCCAGTACTTC.

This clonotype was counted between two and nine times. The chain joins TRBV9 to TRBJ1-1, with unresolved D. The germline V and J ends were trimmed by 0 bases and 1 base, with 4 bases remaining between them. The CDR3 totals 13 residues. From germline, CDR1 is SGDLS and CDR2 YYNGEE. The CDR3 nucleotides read TGTGCCAGCAGCGTAGAGACGAACACTGAAGCTTTCTTT. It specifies CASSVETNTEAFF.

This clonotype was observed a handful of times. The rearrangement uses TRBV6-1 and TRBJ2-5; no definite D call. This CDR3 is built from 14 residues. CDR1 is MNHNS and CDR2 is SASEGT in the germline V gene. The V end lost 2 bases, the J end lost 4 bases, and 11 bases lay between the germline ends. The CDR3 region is CASSEIKIGETQYF. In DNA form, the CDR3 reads TGTGCCAGCAGTGAAATAAAGATTGGAGAGACCCAGTACTTC.

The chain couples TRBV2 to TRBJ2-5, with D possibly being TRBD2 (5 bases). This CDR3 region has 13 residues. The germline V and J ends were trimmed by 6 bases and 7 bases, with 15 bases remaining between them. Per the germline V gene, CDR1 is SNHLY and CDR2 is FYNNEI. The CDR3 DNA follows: TGTGCCAGCAGCGCGGGCTCCGTAGGGACCCAGTACTTC. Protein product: CASSAGSVGTQYF.

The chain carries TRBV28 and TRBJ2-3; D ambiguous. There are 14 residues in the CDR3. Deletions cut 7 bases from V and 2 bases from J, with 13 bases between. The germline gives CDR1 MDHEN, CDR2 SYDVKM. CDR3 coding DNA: TGTGCCAGCATTTCTGGTGGGAACACAGATACGCAGTATTTT. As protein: CASISGGNTDTQYF. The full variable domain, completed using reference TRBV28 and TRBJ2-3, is DVKVTQSSRYLVKRTGEKVFLECVQDMDHENMFWYRQDPGLGLRLIYFSYDVKMKEKGDIPEGYSVSREKKERFSLILESASTNQTSMYLCASISGGNTDTQYFGPGTRLTVL.

CDR3 sequence reads: CSVDVGGGNEQFF. The DNA of the CDR3 is TGCAGCGTTGACGTAGGGGGAGGCAATGAGCAGTTCTTC. The chain employs TRBV29-1 and TRBJ2-1, with D perhaps matching TRBD1 or TRBD2 (6 bases each). Looked up from germline, CDR1 is SQVTM and CDR2 is ANQGSEA. Trimming took 3 bases from V and 6 from J, leaving 12 bases between them. The CDR3 has 13 amino acids.

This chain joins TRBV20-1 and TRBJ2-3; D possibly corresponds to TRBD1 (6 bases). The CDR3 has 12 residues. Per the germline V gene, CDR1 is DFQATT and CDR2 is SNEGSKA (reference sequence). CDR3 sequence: CSTSGAADTQYF. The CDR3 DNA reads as TGCAGCACCTCAGGGGCGGCAGATACGCAGTATTTT.